This T cell receptor beta chain was sequenced in a study of blood T cells in healthy people across ages. The donors, healthy Caucasians from Russia, were aged roughly 6 to 100. The total RNA that was extracted per sample amounted to at least 5 micrograms. This clonotype was recorded many times. Its antigen remains unknown. Points from the study as a whole: Both higher diversity and more naive CD4+ cells marked long-lived donors when set against aged donors. Roughly linear declines in TCR beta diversity per million T cells occurred with age.

Then a second PCR, running roughly 6 to 12 cycles, was carried out with a sample-barcoded 5' primer and a J-beta primer mix. TCRdb re-called the 5' RACE reads with MiXCR, one entry per CDR3 protein. The sample yields about 720,000 distinct CDR3 sequences, about 24% seen once. The sample taken for sequencing was blood. The clonotype comes from an older man in good health.

The CDR3 coding sequence is TGTGCCACCACCAAACAAGCGTCCCACGAGCAGTACGTC. This gives the protein CATTKQASHEQYV. The rearrangement uses TRBV10-3 and TRBJ2-7; no reliable D call. The CDR3 length is 13 residues. V lost 10 bases, J lost 5 bases, and 18 bases lay in between. The germline V gene has CDR1 ENHRY and CDR2 SYGVKD.